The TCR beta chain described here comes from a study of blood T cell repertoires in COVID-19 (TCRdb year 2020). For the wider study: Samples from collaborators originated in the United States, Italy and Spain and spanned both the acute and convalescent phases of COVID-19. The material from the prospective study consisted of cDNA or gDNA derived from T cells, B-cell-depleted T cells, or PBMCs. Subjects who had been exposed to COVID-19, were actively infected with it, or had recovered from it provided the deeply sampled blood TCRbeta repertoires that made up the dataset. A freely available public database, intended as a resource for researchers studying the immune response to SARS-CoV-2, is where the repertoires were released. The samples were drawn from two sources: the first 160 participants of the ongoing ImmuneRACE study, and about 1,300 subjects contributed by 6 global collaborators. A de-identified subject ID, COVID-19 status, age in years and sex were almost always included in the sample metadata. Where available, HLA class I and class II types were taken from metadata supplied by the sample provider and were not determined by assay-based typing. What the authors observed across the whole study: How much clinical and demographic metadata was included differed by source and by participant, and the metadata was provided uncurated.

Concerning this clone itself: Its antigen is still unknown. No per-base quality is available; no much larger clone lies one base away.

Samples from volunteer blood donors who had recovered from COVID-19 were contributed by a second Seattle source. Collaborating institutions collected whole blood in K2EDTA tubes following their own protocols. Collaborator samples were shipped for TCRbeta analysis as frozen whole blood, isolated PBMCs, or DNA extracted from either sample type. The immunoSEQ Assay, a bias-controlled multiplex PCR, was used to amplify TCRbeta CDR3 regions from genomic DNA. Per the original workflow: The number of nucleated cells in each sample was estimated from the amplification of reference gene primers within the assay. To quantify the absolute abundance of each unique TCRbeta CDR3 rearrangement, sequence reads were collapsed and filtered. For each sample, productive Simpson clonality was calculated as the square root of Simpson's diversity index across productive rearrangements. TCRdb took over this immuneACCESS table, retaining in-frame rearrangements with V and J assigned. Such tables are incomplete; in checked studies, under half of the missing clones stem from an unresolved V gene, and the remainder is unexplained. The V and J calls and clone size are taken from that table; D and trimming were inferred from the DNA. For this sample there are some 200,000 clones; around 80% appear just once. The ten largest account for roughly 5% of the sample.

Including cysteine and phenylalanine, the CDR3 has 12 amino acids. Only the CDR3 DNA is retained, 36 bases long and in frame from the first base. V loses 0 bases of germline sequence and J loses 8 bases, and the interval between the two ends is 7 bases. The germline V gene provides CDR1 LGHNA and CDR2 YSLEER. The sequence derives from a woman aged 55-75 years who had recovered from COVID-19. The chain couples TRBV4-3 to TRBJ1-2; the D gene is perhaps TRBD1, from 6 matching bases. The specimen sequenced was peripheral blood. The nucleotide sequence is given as TGCGCCAGCAGCCAAGACCAGGGGGGCTACACCTTC. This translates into CASSQDQGGYTF.